The subject of this entry is one T cell receptor (beta chain). These data belong to a study of blood T cell repertoires in COVID-19. Looking at the study overall: The origin of the acute and convalescent COVID-19 samples was the United States, Italy and Spain.

CDR3 length equals 18 residues. CDR1 is LGHDT, CDR2 YNNKEL, per germline (reference sequence). Trimming cost V 4 bases and J 0 bases, with 19 bases left between them. Only in-frame clones appear in the TCRdb table, and some are missing; sequencing was by immunoSEQ multiplex PCR. The sample includes roughly 100,000 clones, roughly 87% seen only once; the top ten take about 18%. V usage is TRBV3-1 (or the pseudogene TRBV3-2) and J usage is TRBJ1-5, with a weak D call TRBD1 (5 bases). This sequence was found in a man older than 75 with acute or convalescent COVID-19. Source material: peripheral blood. CDR3 region: CASSPSPRGGYSNQPQHF. DNA of the CDR3: TGTGCCAGCAGCCCTTCACCGCGGGGGGGATATAGCAATCAGCCCCAGCATTTT.